This T cell receptor (beta chain) was identified during a study of blood T cell repertoires in COVID-19. Study background: Samples of COVID-19 (acute and convalescent) were obtained from the United States, Italy and Spain.

Recruited during active infection, patients (from Seattle) were subsequently followed longitudinally. Germline V gene sequence: CDR1 LNHDA, CDR2 SQIVND (reference sequence). The length of the CDR3 is 16 residues. The V and J ends lost 6 bases and 0 bases, in that order; junction bases with no gene match: 4. As originally analysed: Nucleated cell number was recorded as an estimate derived from reference gene primer amplification. TCRdb keeps only in-frame clones here, not all; method: immunoSEQ multiplex PCR. For V, J and clone size, that table is used; D and trimming come from the DNA. The table has some 290,000 clones, roughly 90% seen once.

This receptor was taken from a woman between 25 and 40 years old with COVID-19, enrolled during active disease. The specimen sequenced was peripheral blood. The chain has TRBV19 and TRBJ2-6, with 8 bases identical to TRBD2. The CDR3 nucleotides read TGTGCCAGTAGCGGGACTAGGAACTCTGGGGCCAACGTCCTGACTTTC. Translated, it gives CASSGTRNSGANVLTF.